This TCR beta chain was documented in a study of tumor-infiltrating lymphocytes in primary liver carcinoma. In the study overall: Aged between 30 and 69 years, the patients were men and women. The study reported T1-T3 N0M0 tumors spanning 4.2 to 10 cm.

RNA isolated from unsorted whole blood supplied the blood RNA, with germline DNA also extracted. TCR beta cDNA came from roughly 0.45 ug total RNA, primed with a constant-region primer. Three nested multiplex PCR rounds, a slightly modified ARM-PCR, produced the libraries for TCR beta. The first two PCR rounds, roughly 11 cycles each, used TRBV1-TRBV30 forward primers and a C-beta reverse primer. TCRdb re-derived calls from the multiplex PCR reads in MiXCR, one entry per CDR3 protein. The sample yields approximately 210,000 distinct CDR3 sequences, almost 65% seen once. Study-level points and caveats: Tumor region pairs outstripped tumor-adjacent and tumor-blood pairs in overlap.

Concerning this clonotype itself: What it binds is unknown. At one end the junction does not follow the germline gene, possibly because of a read error.

Germline V gene lookup returns CDR1 SGHNT and CDR2 YENEEA. This CDR3 spans 15 amino acids. This chain links TRBV11-3 with TRBJ2-7, with 7 bases lining up with TRBD1. The sequencing sample was made of peripheral blood. This sequence originates from a woman in her sixties or seventies with primary liver carcinoma and hepatitis B virus infection. In DNA, the CDR3 is TGTGCAAGCAGCCCCGGGATAGGGGGCAACTACGAACAGTACTTC. Its protein product is CASSPGIGGNYEQYF.